One sample yielded the 8 T cell receptor beta chains listed below, sequenced in a study of control samples from healthy donors and cancer patients. Assay used: immunoSEQ multiplex PCR; TCRdb lists only in-frame clones, some missing. The sample records about 45,000 clones, less than 95% being singletons. The sample taken for sequencing was PBMCs. All receptors come from a woman aged 40 to 55 with head and neck cancer.

The chain uses TRBV7-3 and TRBJ2-2; D is possibly TRBD1 or TRBD2 (5 bases each). Germline CDR1 and CDR2: SGHTA and FQGTGA. The CDR3 spans 17 residues. V dropped 2 bases and J dropped 3 bases, with 16 bases sitting between them. The CDR3 DNA is TGTGCCAGCAGCTTACCCGCCAGGCCGGGGCACACCGGGGAGCTGTTTTTT. Translating gives CASSLPARPGHTGELFF.

The chain links TRBV4-1 to TRBJ1-1; 9 bases map to TRBD1. CDR3 length: 16 amino acids. V was clipped by 3 bases and J by 4 bases; unmatched bases: 9. Germline-derived CDR1 and CDR2 are MGHRA and YSYEKL. CDR3 in DNA: TGCGCCAGCAGCCATATGGGGACAGGGCCATCCACTGAAGCTTTCTTT. Translated: CASSHMGTGPSTEAFF.

CDR3 in amino acids: CASRGPGGLRNTIYF. CDR3 bases: TGTGCCAGCAGAGGGCCAGGGGGTTTGAGAAACACCATATATTTT. J is TRBJ1-3 and V is TRBV6-5; 7 bases align to TRBD1. The CDR3 runs to 15 residues. V gave up 6 bases and J gave up 5 bases; unmatched junction bases: 10. CDR1 and CDR2 (germline): MNHEY, SVGAGI.

This chain links TRBV11-2 with TRBJ1-2; D unresolved. CDR1 SGHAT and CDR2 FQNNGV come from the germline V gene. The CDR3 covers 13 residues. The V gene lost 5 bases and the J gene lost 7 bases, with 14 bases spanning the gap. For the CDR3, the DNA is TGTGCCAGCAGCCCGAATACGGGGTCTGGCTACACCTTC. Translating it yields CASSPNTGSGYTF.

The chain joins TRBV7-8 to TRBJ1-1; 8 bases line up with TRBD1. The V gene's germline CDR1 is SGHVS and CDR2 FQNEAQ. This CDR3 region has 13 residues. The ends lost 3 bases at V and 4 bases at J; junction bases unmatched: 1. The CDR3 region is CASSFDRGTEAFF. DNA for the CDR3: TGTGCCAGCAGCTTCGACAGGGGCACTGAAGCTTTCTTT.

This clone was seen only once. The chain uses TRBV11-3 and TRBJ2-3; 9 nucleotides line up with TRBD1. Germline values: CDR1 SGHNT, CDR2 YENEEA. CDR3 length: 17 amino acids. J gave up 5 bases and V 0 bases, and 9 bases lay outside the gene matches. Written as DNA, the CDR3 is TGTGCCAGCAGCTTAGAGAGACCCGGGACAGGGTTAGATACGCAGTATTTT. This translates into CASSLERPGTGLDTQYF.

The chain uses TRBV5-1 and TRBJ2-4; 7 bases line up with TRBD1. After removal of 4 bases from V and 5 bases from J, the junction contained 12 bases not matched to a gene. CDR1 is SGHRS and CDR2 is YFSETQ in the germline V gene. The CDR3 spans 16 residues. The CDR3 coding sequence is TGCGCCAGCAGCAGATTACAGGGGCAGCTCCAAAACATTCAGTACTTC. This gives the protein CASSRLQGQLQNIQYF.

The chain uses TRBV18 and TRBJ2-7; the match to TRBD1 covers 7 bases. After removal of 4 bases from V and 0 bases from J, the junction contained 6 bases not matched to a gene. This CDR3 is built from 15 residues. Germline-derived CDR1 and CDR2 are KGHSH and LQKENI. The CDR3 sequence: CASSLRDSDSYEQYF. CDR3 nucleotide sequence: TGTGCCAGCTCACTCCGGGACAGTGACTCCTACGAGCAGTACTTC. The full variable domain, with the rest looked up from reference TRBV18 and TRBJ2-7, is NAGVMQNPRHLVRRRGQEARLRCSPMKGHSHVYWYRQLPEEGLKFMVYLQKENIIDESGMPKERFSAEFPKEGPSILRIQQVVRGDSAAYFCASSLRDSDSYEQYFGPGTRLTVT.